This record concerns one T cell receptor (beta chain) sequence. The source of the sample is a study of fetal regulatory T cell absence and autoimmunity. This was a survey-level run. Here immunoSEQ multiplex PCR was the method, and the copy in TCRdb shows in-frame clones only, minus some. The table has more than 85,000 clones, 60% to 80% seen once; the top ten hold roughly 2%. This CDR3 region has 18 residues. Deletions cut 2 bases from V and 2 bases from J, with 16 bases between. CDR1 and CDR2 (germline): SGHTA, FQGNSA. The sample was pancreas tissue. The clonotype comes from a male donor with IPEX syndrome. V usage is TRBV7-2 and J usage is TRBJ1-6, with no clear D. DNA for the CDR3: TGTGCCAGCAGCTTATCCCCGACCCAAGGGCCCTATAATTCACCCCTCCACTTT. Amino acids: CASSLSPTQGPYNSPLHF.